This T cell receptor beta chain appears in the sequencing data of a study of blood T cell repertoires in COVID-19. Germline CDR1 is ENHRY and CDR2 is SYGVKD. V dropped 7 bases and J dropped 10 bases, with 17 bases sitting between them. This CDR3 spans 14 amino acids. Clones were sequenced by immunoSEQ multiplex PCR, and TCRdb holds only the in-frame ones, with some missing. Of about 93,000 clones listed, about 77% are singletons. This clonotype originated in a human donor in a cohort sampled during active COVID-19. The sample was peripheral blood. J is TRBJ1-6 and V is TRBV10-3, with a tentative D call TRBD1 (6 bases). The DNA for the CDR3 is TGTGCCATCAAAGGGGGGGCTCTGGACTCACCCCTCCACTTT. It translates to CAIKGGALDSPLHF.